The source of this T cell receptor (beta chain) is a study of molecular identifiers for immune sequencing clone quantification. Broader study findings: Beyond 20 RNA copies, clones held over 97% of effector molecules, compared with under 1% in naive cells.

As for this clonotype: Its antigen is still unknown.

Preparation methods for the bulk TCR libraries were those previously described, with listed TCR primers. Using its own MiXCR run on the PCR reads, TCRdb lists one record per CDR3 protein. The sample includes about 510,000 distinct CDR3 sequences, about 20% of them seen just once. The CDR3 consists of 18 residues. Germline V gene lookup returns CDR1 MNHEY and CDR2 SVGEGT. V lost 3 bases and J lost 1; bases outside the gene matches: 13. The chain couples TRBV6-2 or TRBV6-3 to TRBJ2-3; 7 nucleotides align to TRBD2. The sample was naive CD8+ T cells from blood, with Jurkat cell RNA spiked in. Subset denoted: FACS-sorted CD8+CD4-CCR7+CD45RA+ naive T cells. The sequence came from a human donor in good health. Some libraries in this study had Jurkat cell RNA spiked in. The CDR3 loop reads CASSYQPGERGRTDTQYF. The CDR3 DNA sequence: TGTGCCAGCAGTTATCAACCCGGTGAGCGGGGACGCACAGATACGCAGTATTTT.